This paragraph reports one T cell receptor (beta chain). Its antigen is not identified. The V gene lost 3 bases and the J gene lost 0 bases, with 10 bases spanning the gap. Per the germline V gene, CDR1 is SGHRS and CDR2 is YFSETQ. This CDR3 is 14 amino acids long. This sample is drawn from a study of post-analysis software for immune sequencing data. Study at large: In terms of disease course, relapsing-remitting, secondary progressive and progressive-relapsing multiple sclerosis were included. Whole-study results and caveats: Co-batched samples clustered tightly together by F measure. The five TRBV segments detected at higher frequency in patients than in controls included TRBV5-6, TRBV5-1 and TRBV20-1. Versus controls, multiple sclerosis patients showed significantly lower diversity (normalized Chao1).

Sequencing libraries made from TCR beta cDNA carried unique molecular identifiers. Input amounts of 1 to 10 million T cells were used. These gave about 500,000 cDNA molecules, so each molecule approximated one T cell. MiXCR, run by TCRdb on the PCR reads, gives a single entry per CDR3 protein. The sample records some 700,000 distinct CDR3 sequences, about 60% being singletons. The sequencing sample was made of blood. The chain is built from TRBV5-1 and TRBJ2-7; D possibly matches TRBD1 or TRBD2 (5 bases each). This sequence originates from a girl aged 2-10 years with multiple sclerosis. This chain's CDR3 is CASSWRGDSYEQYV. In nucleotides, the CDR3 is TGCGCCAGCAGCTGGAGAGGGGACTCCTACGAGCAGTACGTC.